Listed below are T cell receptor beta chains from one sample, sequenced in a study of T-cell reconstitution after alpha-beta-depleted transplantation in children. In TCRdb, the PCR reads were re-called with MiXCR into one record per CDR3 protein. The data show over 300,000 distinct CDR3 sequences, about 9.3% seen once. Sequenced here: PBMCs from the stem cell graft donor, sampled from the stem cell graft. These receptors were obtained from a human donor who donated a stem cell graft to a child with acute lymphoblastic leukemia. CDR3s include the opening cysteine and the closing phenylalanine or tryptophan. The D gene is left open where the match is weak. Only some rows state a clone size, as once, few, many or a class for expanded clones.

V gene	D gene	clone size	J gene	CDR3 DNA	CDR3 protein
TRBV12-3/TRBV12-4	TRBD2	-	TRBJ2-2	TGTGCCAGCAGGCTCTGGTCAGGGAGGGGAACCGGGGAGCTGTTTTTT	CASRLWSGRGTGELFF
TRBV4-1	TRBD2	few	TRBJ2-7	TGCGCCAGCAGCCCCCCCGCGGGAGAGAACGAGCAGTACTTC	CASSPPAGENEQYF
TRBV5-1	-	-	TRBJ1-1	TGCGCCAGCAGCTTGGACCGGGGGCCGGTCACTGAAGCTTTCTTT	CASSLDRGPVTEAFF
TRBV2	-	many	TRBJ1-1	TGTGCCAGCAGGCGAACAGAAATTAACACTGAAGCTTTCTTT	CASRRTEINTEAFF
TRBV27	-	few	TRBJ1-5	TGTGCCAGCAGTTTAGAGGGACACGCAAATCAGCCCCAGCATTTT	CASSLEGHANQPQHF
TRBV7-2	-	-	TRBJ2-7	TGTGCCAGCAGCTTAGAAGTAGACAGCCGAGCCTACGAGCAGTACTTC	CASSLEVDSRAYEQYF
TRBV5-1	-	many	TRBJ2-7	TGCGCCAGCAGCTGGGGGGACAAACCCTACGAGCAGTACTTC	CASSWGDKPYEQYF
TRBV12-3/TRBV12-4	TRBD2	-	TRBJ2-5	TGTGCCAGCAGTATAACTAGCGAAGAGACCCAGTACTTC	CASSITSEETQYF
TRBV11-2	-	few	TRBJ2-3	TGTGCCAGCAGCCCTAGTTTCGGAGATACGCAGTATTTT	CASSPSFGDTQYF
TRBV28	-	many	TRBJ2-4	TGTGCCAGCAGTTTTGGGAAAAACATTCAGTACTTC	CASSFGKNIQYF
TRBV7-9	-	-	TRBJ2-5	TGTGCCAGCAGCTCAAGGGGCTCCCCCCCAGAGACCCAGTACTTC	CASSSRGSPPETQYF
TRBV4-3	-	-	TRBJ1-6	TGCGCCAGCAGCCAAGAGTTGCTGGAGCGGGGAGATTCACCCCTCCACTTT	CASSQELLERGDSPLHF
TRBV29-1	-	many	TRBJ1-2	TGCAGCGTTGAAGACAGGATTAACTATGGCTACACCTTC	CSVEDRINYGYTF
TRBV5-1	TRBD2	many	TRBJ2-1	TGCGCCAGCAGCGGGGGACTAGCGGGATACAATGAGCAGTTCTTC	CASSGGLAGYNEQFF
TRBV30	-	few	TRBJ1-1	TGTGCCTGGAGCCCGCAACTGAACACTGAAGCTTTCTTT	CAWSPQLNTEAFF
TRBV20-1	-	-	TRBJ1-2	TGCAGTGCTAGAGATCATGGGATTTATCCCTCCTCGGGCTATGGCTACACCTTC	CSARDHGIYPSSGYGYTF
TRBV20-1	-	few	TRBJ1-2	TGCAGTGCTAGAGATCGGCACCAAGCGCCCTATGGCTACACCTTC	CSARDRHQAPYGYTF
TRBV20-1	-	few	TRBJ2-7	TGCAGTGCTAGAGATTTGGCGGACGAGCAGTACTTC	CSARDLADEQYF
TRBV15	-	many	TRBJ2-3	TGTGCCACCAGCAGAGATATGGCTACGCAGTATTTT	CATSRDMATQYF
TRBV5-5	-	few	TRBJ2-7	TGTGCCAGCGGCGGTGGGCCCTCCCGTCCCGAGCAGTACTTC	CASGGGPSRPEQYF
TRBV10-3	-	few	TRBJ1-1	TGTGCCATCAGTGGGATGCTGAACACTGAAGCTTTCTTT	CAISGMLNTEAFF
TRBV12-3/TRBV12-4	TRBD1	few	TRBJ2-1	TGTGCCAGCAGTTTTCGACAGGGGGCTGGGAATGAGCAGTTCTTC	CASSFRQGAGNEQFF
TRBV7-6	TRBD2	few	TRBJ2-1	TGTGCCAGCTCCTTTAACCGGGAGGGCCGAGCCAATGAGCAGTTCTTC	CASSFNREGRANEQFF
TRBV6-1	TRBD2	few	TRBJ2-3	TGTGCCAGCAGACAAGCTAGCGGGCCAGCTGTGATAGATACGCAGTATTTT	CASRQASGPAVIDTQYF
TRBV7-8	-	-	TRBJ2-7	TGTGCCAGCAGCTTAGAAGCCACTTCAGGGTACGAGCAGTACTTC	CASSLEATSGYEQYF
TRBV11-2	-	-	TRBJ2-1	TGTGCCAGCAGCTTAGACCTTAGTATTCCACCGACTGGGCCGAGCTCCTACAATGAGCAGTTCTTC	CASSLDLSIPPTGPSSYNEQFF
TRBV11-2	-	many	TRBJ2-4	TGTGCCAGCAGCTTAGTGGGTATAGCCAAAAACATTCAGTACTTC	CASSLVGIAKNIQYF
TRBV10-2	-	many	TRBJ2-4	TGCGCCAGCAGGGTGAACTCAGCGGGAGCCAAAAACATTCAGTACTTC	CASRVNSAGAKNIQYF
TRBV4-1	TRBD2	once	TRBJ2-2	TGCGCCAGCAGCCAAGATGGTAGCGGGAGTATCATCGCTGGGGACACCGGGGAGCTGTTTTTT	CASSQDGSGSIIAGDTGELFF
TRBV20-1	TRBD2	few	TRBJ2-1	TGCAGTGCTAGCCCACTAGGACTAGCGGGAGATCCCAACTCCTACAATGAGCAGTTCTTC	CSASPLGLAGDPNSYNEQFF
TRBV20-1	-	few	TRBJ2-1	TGCAGTGCTAGAGATGGGCAGGGGCTCTACAATGAGCAGTTCTTC	CSARDGQGLYNEQFF
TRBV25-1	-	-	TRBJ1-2	TGTGCCAGCAGTGAATCCACTTCCACCTCCTATGGCTACACCTTC	CASSESTSTSYGYTF
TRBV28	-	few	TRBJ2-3	TGTGCCAGCAGGGGGGAGGGGGTTTTGAGCACAGATACGCAGTATTTT	CASRGEGVLSTDTQYF
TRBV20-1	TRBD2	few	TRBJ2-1	TGCAGTGCTAGAGATCTGACTAGCGGGATGGATCCTTCGGATGAGCAGTTCTTC	CSARDLTSGMDPSDEQFF
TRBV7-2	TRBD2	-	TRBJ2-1	TGTGCCAGCAGTGGGCTAGCGGGACGGGATGAGCAGTTCTTC	CASSGLAGRDEQFF
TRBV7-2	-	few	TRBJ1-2	TGTGCCAGCAGCATCAGCGGGACCTATGGCTACACCTTC	CASSISGTYGYTF
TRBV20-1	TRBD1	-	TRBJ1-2	TGCAGTGCGAGACTACAGGGGGCGGGATATGGCTACACCTTC	CSARLQGAGYGYTF
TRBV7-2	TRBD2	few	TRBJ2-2	TGTGCCAGCAGCTTAGCCCCAACCCTACTAGCGTCGAACACCGGGGAGCTGTTTTTT	CASSLAPTLLASNTGELFF
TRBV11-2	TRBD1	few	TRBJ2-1	TGTGCCAGCAGCTTAGGAGGGTGGGGACAGGGGGCCTTCAATGAGCAGTTCTTC	CASSLGGWGQGAFNEQFF
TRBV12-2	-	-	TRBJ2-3	TGTGCAAGTCGCCTGGCACCGCGTCATACGCAGTATTTT	CASRLAPRHTQYF
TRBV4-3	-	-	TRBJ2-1	TGCGCCAGCAGCCAAGCGGGTAGCGGTTACAATGAGCAGTTCTTC	CASSQAGSGYNEQFF